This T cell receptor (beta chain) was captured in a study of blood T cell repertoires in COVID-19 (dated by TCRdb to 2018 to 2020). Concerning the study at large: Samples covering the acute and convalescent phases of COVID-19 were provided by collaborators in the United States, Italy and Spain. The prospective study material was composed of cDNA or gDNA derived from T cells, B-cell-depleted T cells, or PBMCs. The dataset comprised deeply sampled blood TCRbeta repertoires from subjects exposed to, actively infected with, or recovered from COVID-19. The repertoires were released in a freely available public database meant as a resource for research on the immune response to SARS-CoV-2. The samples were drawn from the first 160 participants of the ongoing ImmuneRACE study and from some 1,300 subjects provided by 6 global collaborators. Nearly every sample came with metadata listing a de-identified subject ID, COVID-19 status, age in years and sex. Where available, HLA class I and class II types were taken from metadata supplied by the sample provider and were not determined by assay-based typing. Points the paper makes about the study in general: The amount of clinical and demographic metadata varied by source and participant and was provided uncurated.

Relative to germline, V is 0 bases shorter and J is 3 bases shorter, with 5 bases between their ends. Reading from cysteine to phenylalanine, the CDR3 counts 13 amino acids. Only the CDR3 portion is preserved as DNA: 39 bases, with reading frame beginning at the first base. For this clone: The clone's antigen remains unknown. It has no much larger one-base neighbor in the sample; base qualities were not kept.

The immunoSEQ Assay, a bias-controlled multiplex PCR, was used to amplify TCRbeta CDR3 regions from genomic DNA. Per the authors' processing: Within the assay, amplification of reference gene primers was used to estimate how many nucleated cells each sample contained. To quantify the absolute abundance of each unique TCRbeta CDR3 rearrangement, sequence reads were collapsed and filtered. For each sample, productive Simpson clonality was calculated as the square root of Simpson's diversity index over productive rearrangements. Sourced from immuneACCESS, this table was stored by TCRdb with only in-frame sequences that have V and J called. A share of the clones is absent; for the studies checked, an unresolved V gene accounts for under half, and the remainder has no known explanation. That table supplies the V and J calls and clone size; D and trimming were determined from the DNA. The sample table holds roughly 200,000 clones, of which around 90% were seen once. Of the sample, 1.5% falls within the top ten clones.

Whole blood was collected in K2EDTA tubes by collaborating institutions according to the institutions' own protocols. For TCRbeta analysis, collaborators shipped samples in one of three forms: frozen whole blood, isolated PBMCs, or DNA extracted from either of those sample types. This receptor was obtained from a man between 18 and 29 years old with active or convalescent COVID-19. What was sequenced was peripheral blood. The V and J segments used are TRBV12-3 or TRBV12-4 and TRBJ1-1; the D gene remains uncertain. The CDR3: CASSLARYTEAFF. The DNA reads TGTGCCAGCAGTTTAGCGAGGTACACTGAAGCTTTCTTT.